This is a list of T cell receptor beta chains from one sample in a study of read filtering for tumor transcriptome and immune sequencing. Each CDR3 protein gets one entry after TCRdb re-called the reads with MiXCR. Seen here are about 62,000 distinct CDR3 sequences, approximately 18% observed once, and the top ten hold 9.5% to 13%. Sequencing was performed on a population of CD138-negative cells sorted from bone marrow. These receptors came from a donor aged 40 or over with multiple myeloma. Each CDR3 is given with its conserved first and last residue. Fields, in order: V gene, clone size, CDR3 protein. The size field is filled for only some rows; it gives once, few, many or a size class.

TRBV7-9 | many | CASTTDRGPTEAFF
TRBV21-1 | many | CASSKRGRAKNIQYF
TRBV24-1 | many | CATSDVATSGSRETQYF
TRBV28 | once | CANTSGSGKNHYEQYF
TRBV28 | many | CASRREGSYNSPLHF
TRBV20-1 | many | CSARASGRTDTQYF
TRBV7-8 | once | CASSFLRWLLYNEQSF
TRBV7-2 | few | CASSLDSAAGANVLTF
TRBV3-1 | few | CASSPLSGRAAETQYF
TRBV20-1 | many | CSARILFGEYNEQFF
TRBV2 | many | CASSDRSLGEQFF
TRBV29-1 | few | CSVAGTNIGNEQFF
TRBV7-9 | many | CASSSFGNTEAFF
TRBV29-1 | many | CSVGSIYEQYF
TRBV5-1 | few | CASSLGWTLNTEAFF
TRBV3-1 | many | CASSPEQGYEQYF
TRBV20-1 | many | CSARTTGAGGLETQYF
TRBV28 | few | CASSAGRSSSTDTQYF
TRBV3-1 | many | CASSQPLGFGMNTEAFF
TRBV7-9 | many | CASSLAEGIGSYEQYF
TRBV12-3/TRBV12-4 | many | CASSFGESTGELFF
TRBV2 | few | CASLAEAATGELFF
TRBV24-1 | many | CATSDLWGKAFF
TRBV19 | many | CASSKGDRGTYNEQFF
TRBV5-1 | many | CASSLRQGVGEQYF
TRBV20-1 | - | CSARQGGTNTEAFF
TRBV20-1 | - | CSAGGGYTEAFF